The clone carrying this T cell receptor (beta chain) was seen many times. This entry is derived from a study of T cells in Graves' hyperthyroidism and ophthalmopathy. CDR3 size: 13 residues. CDR1 and CDR2 (germline): MDHEN, SYDVKM. Between the trimmed V and J ends, which lost 6 bases and 5 bases, there was a span of 11 bases. Amplified regions were TCR beta CDR3 sequences from RNA transcripts. A first-round RT-PCR of the TCR CDR3 used the HTBI primer set. TCRdb re-called the multiplex PCR reads through MiXCR, storing one row per CDR3 protein. Seen here are about 640,000 distinct CDR3 sequences, around 13% observed once, and the top ten hold about an eighth.

V usage is TRBV28 and J usage is TRBJ2-1; D possibly corresponds to TRBD2 (6 bases). This receptor was identified in a woman aged 50 to 60 with Graves' ophthalmopathy. Material for sequencing was blood. The CDR3 sequence: CASREGGNNEQFF. The CDR3 nucleotides are TGTGCCAGCAGGGAGGGTGGCAACAATGAGCAGTTCTTC.